This T cell receptor beta chain was identified in a study of blood T cell repertoires in COVID-19. Study information: The cDNA or gDNA used as material had been derived from T cells, B-cell-depleted T cells, or PBMCs.

In the original workflow: Nucleated cell counts were estimated from reference gene primer amplification. Assay used: immunoSEQ multiplex PCR; TCRdb lists only in-frame clones, some missing. V, J and clone size derive from that table, while D and trimming were established from the DNA sequence. This table has around 350,000 clones, 85% to 90% appearing once. This TCR was sampled from a human donor in a cohort sampled during active COVID-19. The sample was peripheral blood.

CDR3 coding DNA: TGTGCCAGCAGTCAGGGACTGGGCACGCAGTATTTT. Amino acids: CASSQGLGTQYF. This chain uses TRBV28 with TRBJ2-3, with a weak D call TRBD2 (6 bases). Trimming stripped 5 bases from V and 9 bases from J, with 12 bases between. Germline CDR1 is MDHEN and CDR2 is SYDVKM. The length of the CDR3 is 12 residues.